A selection of T cell receptor beta chains follows, all from one sample in a study of T cells after yellow fever vaccination. Via MiXCR, TCRdb re-called the 5' RACE reads, giving one row per CDR3 protein. The repertoire consists of just under 600,000 distinct CDR3 sequences, with about 13% occurring once and the leading ten covering around an eighth. Specimen: PBMCs, collected on the day of the yellow fever booster vaccination. Every receptor here comes from a man aged 25-40 years who received the YFV17D yellow fever vaccine. CDR3s include the opening cysteine and the closing phenylalanine or tryptophan. The D gene is left open where the match is weak. The size field is filled for only some rows; it gives once, few, many or a size class.

>few|TRBJ2-5|TRBV12-3/TRBV12-4|18|-
CASALGGATVWDLKTQYF
TGTGCCAGCGCCCTCGGTGGGGCTACCGTTTGGGATTTAAAGACCCAGTACTTC
>-|TRBJ2-1|TRBV20-1|13|-
CSAREGSFGEQFF
TGCAGTGCTAGAGAAGGCTCCTTCGGGGAGCAGTTCTTC
>-|TRBJ2-7|TRBV7-3|13|-
CASSAIPSYEQYF
TGTGCCAGCAGCGCGATACCTTCCTACGAGCAGTACTTC
>few|TRBJ2-2|TRBV5-1|16|TRBD2
CASHSSTSGSPGELFF
TGCGCCAGTCATTCCTCGACTAGCGGGAGCCCCGGGGAGCTGTTTTTT
>few|TRBJ1-1|TRBV5-1|13|-
CASSFVENTEAFF
TGCGCCAGCAGCTTTGTAGAGAACACTGAAGCTTTCTTT
>many|TRBJ2-7|TRBV20-1|13|-
CSANRDLNYEQYF
TGCAGTGCCAACCGGGACTTAAACTACGAGCAGTACTTC
>-|TRBJ1-1|TRBV12-3/TRBV12-4|16|TRBD1
CASTRVRQGMNTEAFF
TGTGCCAGCACCCGCGTCCGACAGGGGATGAACACTGAAGCTTTCTTT
>-|TRBJ2-2|TRBV5-1|14|-
CASRAGGFDGELFF
TGCGCCAGCAGGGCCGGAGGATTCGACGGGGAGCTGTTTTTT
>few|TRBJ2-7|TRBV20-1|10|-
CSATSYEQYF
TGCAGTGCTACGTCCTACGAGCAGTACTTC
>-|TRBJ2-1|TRBV7-2|17|TRBD2
CASSAHGGLAGANEQFF
TGTGCCAGCAGCGCTCACGGGGGACTAGCGGGAGCGAATGAGCAGTTCTTC
>few|TRBJ2-7|TRBV6-2/TRBV6-3|16|TRBD2
CASTGTGLADYYEQYF
TGTGCCAGCACCGGAACAGGACTAGCTGATTACTACGAGCAGTACTTC
>-|TRBJ2-5|TRBV7-2|15|-
CASSKEAGYQETQYF
TGTGCCAGCAGCAAAGAAGCGGGTTATCAAGAGACCCAGTACTTC
>-|TRBJ2-7|TRBV30|13|-
CAWRLRGSYEQYF
TGTGCCTGGAGGCTCAGGGGTTCCTACGAGCAGTACTTC
>few|TRBJ2-4|TRBV20-1|13|TRBD2
CSAVAGVGNIQYF
TGCAGTGCCGTAGCGGGAGTGGGAAACATTCAGTACTTC
>few|TRBJ2-3|TRBV7-2|12|TRBD2
CASSRGGTTQYF
TGTGCCAGCAGCCGGGGGGGGACTACGCAGTATTTT
>few|TRBJ2-1|TRBV6-5|16|-
CASSYGLTSWSNEQFF
TGTGCCAGCAGTTACGGCTTGACTAGTTGGTCCAATGAGCAGTTCTTC
>few|TRBJ2-3|TRBV4-3|15|TRBD2
CASSHYSLAGATQYF
TGCGCCAGCAGCCATTACTCCTTAGCGGGCGCTACGCAGTATTTT
>-|TRBJ2-5|TRBV12-3/TRBV12-4|11|-
CASGRAGGQYF
TGTGCCAGCGGCAGGGCCGGAGGCCAGTACTTC
>few|TRBJ2-7|TRBV5-1|15|TRBD1
CASSLIQGGSYEQYF
TGCGCCAGCAGCTTGATACAGGGGGGCTCCTACGAGCAGTACTTC
>few|TRBJ2-7|TRBV7-2|14|-
CASRLNPVGYEQYF
TGTGCCAGCAGGTTGAACCCGGTAGGGTACGAGCAGTACTTC
>few|TRBJ2-7|TRBV15|13|-
CATSTRVNYEQYF
TGTGCCACCAGCACAAGGGTTAACTACGAGCAGTACTTC
>few|TRBJ2-1|TRBV18|17|TRBD2
CASSPLTSGSPYNEQFF
TGTGCCAGCTCACCACTTACTAGCGGGAGCCCCTACAATGAGCAGTTCTTC
>-|TRBJ2-7|TRBV6-5|11|-
CASSFTGEQYF
TGTGCCAGCAGTTTTACGGGGGAGCAGTACTTC
>few|TRBJ1-3|TRBV15|14|TRBD1
CATSRDQGAHTIYF
TGTGCCACCAGCAGAGACCAGGGGGCTCACACCATATATTTT
>few|TRBJ2-7|TRBV27|15|-
CASSSSGRSSYEQYF
TGTGCCAGCAGTTCCTCGGGACGTAGCTCCTACGAGCAGTACTTC
>-|TRBJ2-3|TRBV5-4|15|-
CASSTRTGATDTQYF
TGTGCCAGCAGCACCCGGACGGGAGCGACAGATACGCAGTATTTT
>-|TRBJ1-6|TRBV7-2|15|TRBD1
CASRLGQAGFSPLHF
TGTGCCAGCAGACTCGGACAGGCCGGCTTTTCACCCCTCCACTTT
>many|TRBJ2-7|TRBV3-1|17|-
CASSQDNRGSDVYEQYF
TGTGCCAGCAGCCAAGATAATCGAGGGTCGGATGTCTACGAGCAGTACTTC
>-|TRBJ2-2|TRBV30|12|-
CAGPGPFGELFF
TGTGCCGGTCCAGGACCCTTCGGGGAGCTGTTTTTT
>many|TRBJ2-1|TRBV4-3|17|TRBD2
CASSQSAGTSGYNEQFF
TGCGCCAGCAGCCAATCAGCCGGGACTAGCGGCTACAATGAGCAGTTCTTC